The next 9 T cell receptor beta chains were all read from a single sample in a study of blood T cell repertoires in COVID-19. Libraries were prepared by immunoSEQ multiplex PCR; TCRdb keeps only in-frame clonotypes and omits some of them. The sample consists of 150,000 to 200,000 clones, 87% of them appearing once. The sample comprised peripheral blood. Source of these receptors: a man between 18 and 35 years old with active or convalescent COVID-19.

The chain couples TRBV5-1 to TRBJ2-3; 12 nucleotides match TRBD2. Germline V gene lookup returns CDR1 SGHRS and CDR2 YFSETQ. V shed 4 bases and J 4 bases; nucleotides not matched to a gene: 7. The CDR3 sequence is 16 residues long. DNA for the CDR3: TGCGCCAGCAGCCCGGGACTAGCGGGCGTAGCAGATACGCAGTATTTT. Translated, it gives CASSPGLAGVADTQYF.

In DNA, the CDR3 is TGTGCCAGCAGCTTAGTGACTCGGACTACCTCCTACGAGCAGTACTTC. As protein: CASSLVTRTTSYEQYF. This sequence joins TRBV11-3 and TRBJ2-7; D possibly corresponds to TRBD2 (6 bases). This CDR3 spans 16 amino acids. Trimming took 1 base from V and 0 from J, leaving 13 bases between them. Per the germline V gene, CDR1 is SGHNT and CDR2 is YENEEA.

The V gene is TRBV7-9, the J gene TRBJ1-5; D is unresolved. Germline CDR1 reads SEHNR; CDR2 reads FQNEAQ (reference sequence). The CDR3 has 14 amino acids. The ends were cut back, 4 bases at V and 7 bases at J, with 14 bases in the middle. The CDR3 bases are TGTGCCAGCAGCTCGCGCGGGTCGGGGCAGCCCCAGCATTTT. This sequence encodes CASSSRGSGQPQHF.

This rearrangement joins TRBV7-3 to TRBJ2-1; no firm D call. Germline V gene sequence: CDR1 SGHTA, CDR2 FQGTGA. The CDR3 sequence is 13 residues long. Deletions cut 0 bases from V and 5 bases from J, with 5 bases between. In DNA, the CDR3 is TGTGCCAGCAGCTTAACCCCAGACAATGAGCAGTTCTTC. Its translation is CASSLTPDNEQFF. Full variable domain (remainder filled in from reference TRBV7-3 and TRBJ2-1): GAGVSQTPSNKVTEKGKYVELRCDPISGHTALYWYRQSLGQGPEFLIYFQGTGAADDSGLPNDRFFAVRPEGSVSTLKIQRTERGDSAVYLCASSLTPDNEQFFGPGTRLTVL.

This chain connects TRBV6-1 to TRBJ2-1, with a possible D match to TRBD1 (5 bases). In germline, CDR1 is MNHNS, CDR2 SASEGT. The length of the CDR3 is 15 residues. V lost 0 bases and J 7 bases, leaving 13 bases between the germline ends. The CDR3 DNA reads TGTGCCAGCAGTGAAGCGGGGCCCTACCTAAATGAGCAGTTCTTC. Encoded protein: CASSEAGPYLNEQFF.

The rearrangement joins TRBV5-1 to TRBJ1-2; 12 bases map to TRBD1. The germline V gene has CDR1 SGHRS and CDR2 YFSETQ. V shed 1 base, J shed 5 bases, and the junction held 3 bases outside the gene matches. The CDR3 is made up of 15 amino acids. The CDR3 region has the DNA TGCGCCAGCAGCTTGTCGGGACAGGGGGCGTATGGCTACACCTTC. Its protein product is CASSLSGQGAYGYTF.

The J gene is TRBJ1-1, the V gene TRBV19, with D possibly matching TRBD1 (6 bases). The CDR3 is 13 residues long. Deletions cut 9 bases from V and 4 bases from J, with 15 bases between. CDR1 is LNHDA and CDR2 is SQIVND in the germline V gene (reference sequence). CDR3 loop: CASMIVGGTEAFF. DNA for the CDR3: TGTGCCAGCATGATTGTAGGGGGCACTGAAGCTTTCTTT.

The chain carries TRBV19 and TRBJ2-4; 9 nucleotides match TRBD2. The ends lost 6 bases at V and 7 bases at J; junction bases unmatched: 4. Per germline, CDR1 LNHDA and CDR2 SQIVND (reference sequence). This CDR3 region has 13 residues. The CDR3 reads CASRGLAMNIQYF. For the CDR3, the DNA is TGTGCCAGTAGGGGACTAGCTATGAACATTCAGTACTTC.

This clone showed up just once. This chain uses TRBV27 with TRBJ1-5; D ambiguous. The CDR3 has 14 residues. Germline CDR1 MNHEY, CDR2 SMNVEV (reference sequence). V shed 2 bases and J shed 8 bases, with 13 bases lying between them. CDR3 loop: CASSLEGRSEPQHF. The CDR3 DNA sequence: TGTGCCAGCAGTTTAGAGGGTCGGTCTGAGCCCCAGCATTTT.